These 12 T cell receptor beta chains came from one sample sequenced in a study of T-cell reconstitution after alpha-beta-depleted transplantation in children. A TCRbeta library incorporating unique molecular identifiers was prepared. TCRdb processed the PCR reads anew with MiXCR; each CDR3 protein has one entry. The sample shows more than 450,000 distinct CDR3 sequences, around 19% of them seen only once. Sequences were derived from PBMCs from the stem cell graft donor, sampled from the stem cell graft. These receptor sequences come from a human donor who donated a stem cell graft to a child with acute lymphoblastic leukemia.

The chain joins TRBV5-1 to TRBJ2-5; 7 bases match TRBD1. This CDR3 is 13 amino acids long. In germline, CDR1 is SGHRS, CDR2 YFSETQ. V lost 6 bases and J lost 5; bases outside the gene matches: 7. The CDR3 is CASTRDRRETQYF. The CDR3 region has the DNA TGCGCCAGCACCCGGGACAGAAGGGAGACCCAGTACTTC.

The rearrangement joins TRBV20-1 to TRBJ1-1, with no clear D. Between the trimmed V and J ends, which lost 2 bases and 3 bases, there was a span of 7 bases. The CDR3 loop spans 12 amino acids. CDR1 is DFQATT, CDR2 SNEGSKA, per germline (reference sequence). This chain's CDR3 is CSARPGDTEAFF. CDR3 bases: TGCAGTGCTAGACCCGGGGACACTGAAGCTTTCTTT.

The table lists this clonotype with a few counts. V is TRBV20-1 and J is TRBJ2-5, with D unresolved. The CDR3 covers 11 residues. Germline CDR1 is DFQATT and CDR2 is SNEGSKA (reference sequence). Trimming removed 1 base at V and 5 bases at J, with 5 bases between. DNA of the CDR3: TGCAGTGCTAGAGGTTCGGAGACCCAGTACTTC. This translates into CSARGSETQYF.

A note on this clonotype: Germline and junction disagree at one end, which may indicate a read error. The chain uses TRBV4-1 and TRBJ2-2, with 7 nucleotides matching TRBD2. This CDR3 has 16 residues. The V gene's germline CDR1 is MGHRA and CDR2 YSYEKL. The CDR3 coding sequence is TGCGCCAGCAGCCAAGATCGGGGGAGGGGCACCGGGGTGCTGTTTTTT. It encodes CASSQDRGRGTGVLFF.

This clonotype was detected only a few times. The chain carries TRBV10-1 and TRBJ2-1, with 8 positions matching TRBD2. The trim removed 1 base at V and 3 bases at J, leaving 5 bases unmatched. This CDR3 has 16 amino acids. Germline lookup yields CDR1 WNHNN and CDR2 SYGVQD (reference sequence). The CDR3: CASSELGLAGYNEQFF. CDR3 sequence (DNA): TGCGCCAGCAGTGAGTTAGGGCTAGCGGGCTACAATGAGCAGTTCTTC.

V gene TRBV6-1 combines with J gene TRBJ1-3; D not resolved. Trimming removed 4 bases at V and 4 bases at J, with 8 bases between. CDR1 and CDR2 (germline): MNHNS, SASEGT. This CDR3 has 13 amino acids. The CDR3 loop is CASSGQSGNTIYF. Written as DNA, the CDR3 is TGTGCCAGCAGTGGGCAGTCCGGAAACACCATATATTTT.

The V and J genes are TRBV10-1 and TRBJ2-1; 9 bases align to TRBD2. J lost 6 bases, V lost 2 bases, and 11 bases had no gene match. There are 17 residues in the CDR3. The germline gives CDR1 WNHNN, CDR2 SYGVQD (reference sequence). The CDR3 is CASSEIGGRAGANEQFF. DNA for the CDR3: TGCGCCAGCAGTGAGATAGGCGGGAGGGCCGGTGCCAATGAGCAGTTCTTC.

The chain joins TRBV29-1 to TRBJ2-7; the match to TRBD1 covers 7 bases. The CDR3 loop spans 13 amino acids. V was clipped by 6 bases and J by 2 bases; unmatched bases: 7. From germline, CDR1 is SQVTM and CDR2 ANQGSEA. The CDR3 nucleotides are TGCAGCGTCCAAGGGGACAGACCCTACGAGCAGTACTTC. It translates to CSVQGDRPYEQYF.

The V and J genes are TRBV29-1 and TRBJ2-7; TRBD2 matches 9 bases. V lost 6 bases and J lost 4; bases outside the gene matches: 16. The CDR3 consists of 16 residues. Germline V gives CDR1 SQVTM, CDR2 ANQGSEA. The CDR3, as DNA: TGCAGCGTGTGGACTAGCGCCCAAGATGGGGGGTACGAGCAGTACTTC. Translated: CSVWTSAQDGGYEQYF.

V usage is TRBV20-1 and J usage is TRBJ2-3, with D unresolved. The CDR3 extends over 11 amino acids. The V end was cut by 6 bases, the J end by 7 bases, with 11 bases between. The germline gives CDR1 DFQATT, CDR2 SNEGSKA (reference sequence). The CDR3 is CSAPRENTQYF. The CDR3 nucleotides read TGCAGTGCCCCCCGCGAGAATACGCAGTATTTT.

The CDR3 nucleotides read TGTGCCAGCAGCGCCCACGGGACAGGGGGCTACGAGCAGTACTTC. Encoded protein: CASSAHGTGGYEQYF. The chain couples TRBV9 to TRBJ2-7; the match to TRBD1 covers 11 bases. The germline V gene has CDR1 SGDLS and CDR2 YYNGEE. J was trimmed by 3 bases and V by 3 bases; bases with no gene match: 5. The CDR3 is 15 amino acids.

The CDR3 DNA reads TGTGCCAGCAGCTCCGCGAGCGATAACTCCTACGAGCAGTACTTC. It is translated as CASSSASDNSYEQYF. V and J are TRBV7-8 and TRBJ2-7; D uncertain. The CDR3 spans 15 residues. The germline V gene encodes CDR1 SGHVS and CDR2 FQNEAQ. Trimming took 4 bases from V and 0 from J, leaving 13 bases between them.